The subject of this entry is one TCR beta chain. Its antigen is currently unknown. This entry comes from a study of shared clonotypes between healthy human individuals. Study-level points and caveats: Naive subsets typically showed greater estimated richness than memory subsets. The sharing of about 5% of naive CD4 clonotypes was seen across a handful of donors. Only a few donors were included, so the genetic and exposure-history diversity represented was limited.

The naive CD8 fraction comprised CD45RO-negative cells positively selected for CCR7 and excluded terminally differentiated effector memory CD45RA+ cells. The V and J ends lost 4 bases and 3 bases, in that order; junction bases with no gene match: 11. This CDR3 has 18 amino acids. Germline V gene lookup returns CDR1 MDHEN and CDR2 SYDVKM. Clones were read by immunoSEQ multiplex PCR, and TCRdb kept only the in-frame ones, dropping some. The sample carries some 2,100,000 clones, roughly 91% recorded once. The rearrangement joins TRBV28 to TRBJ2-2; 10 bases match TRBD2. This receptor was taken from a young man in good health. Some clones in this sample may be carry-over from other donors' samples. Sequencing was carried out using naive CD8+ T cells from PBMCs. CDR3 bases: TGTGCCAGCAGTTGGGTTCGAGCGGGAGGGTTAGACACCGGGGAGCTGTTTTTT. It encodes CASSWVRAGGLDTGELFF. Based on the CDR3 plus reference TRBV28 and TRBJ2-2, the full variable domain is DVKVTQSSRYLVKRTGEKVFLECVQDMDHENMFWYRQDPGLGLRLIYFSYDVKMKEKGDIPEGYSVSREKKERFSLILESASTNQTSMYLCASSWVRAGGLDTGELFFGEGSRLTVL.